This T cell receptor beta chain was recovered during a study of radiotherapy plus CTLA-4 blockade in lung cancer. Overall study context: Patients showed objective responses in 15% to 20% of cases and disease control in roughly 31%.

The CDR3 totals 14 residues. V was trimmed by 6 bases and J by 8 bases, leaving 19 bases between them. The germline CDR1 and CDR2 sequences are MNHEY and SVGAGI. General observations from the study: How blood T cell clones changed early, along with interferon-beta, reportedly forecast response best. Once radiotherapy plus ipilimumab had been given, TCR clones derived from tumor expanded in blood.

Data came from immunoSEQ multiplex PCR; TCRdb stores just in-frame clones and leaves some out. The sample yields about 98,000 clones, 75% to 85% seen once. A word on this clone: The antigen is not known.

The chain carries TRBV6-5 and TRBJ1-2; D possibly corresponds to TRBD1 (5 bases). The sequencing here drew on peripheral blood, taken from a patient treated with radiotherapy plus ipilimumab. This sequence was found in a human donor with non-small cell lung cancer who had a partial response to radiotherapy plus ipilimumab. The CDR3: CASSRTWGEEGYTF. In DNA, the CDR3 is TGTGCCAGCAGCCGAACCTGGGGGGAGGAAGGCTACACCTTC.